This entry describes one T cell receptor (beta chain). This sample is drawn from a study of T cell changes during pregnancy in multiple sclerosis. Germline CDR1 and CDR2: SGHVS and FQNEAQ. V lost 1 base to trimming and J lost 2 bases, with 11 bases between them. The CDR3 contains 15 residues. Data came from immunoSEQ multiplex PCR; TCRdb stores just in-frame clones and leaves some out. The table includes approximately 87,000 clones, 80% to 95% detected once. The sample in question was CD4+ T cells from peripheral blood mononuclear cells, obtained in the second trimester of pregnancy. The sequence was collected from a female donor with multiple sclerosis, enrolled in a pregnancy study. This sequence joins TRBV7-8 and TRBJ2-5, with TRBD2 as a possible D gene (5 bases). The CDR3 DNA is TGTGCCAGCAGCTTAGAGGCCGGGGTGCAAGAGACCCAGTACTTC. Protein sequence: CASSLEAGVQETQYF.